The sequence of this T cell receptor beta chain was determined in a study of T cell responses to AZD1222 COVID-19 vaccine. V lost 0 bases, J lost 2 bases, and 22 bases lay in between. This CDR3 is 19 amino acids long. The germline gives CDR1 SGHRS, CDR2 YFSETQ. TCRdb keeps only in-frame clones here, not all; method: immunoSEQ multiplex PCR. This table holds some 74,000 clones, around 82% found once. The chain joins TRBV5-1 to TRBJ2-3, with a weak D call TRBD1 (6 bases). The clonotype originates from an adult in good health. Sequencing used peripheral blood, obtained on day 0 of AZD1222 vaccination. CDR3 region: CASSLAIAPQGRVTDTQYF. CDR3 DNA sequence: TGCGCCAGCAGCTTGGCGATTGCCCCACAGGGACGGGTCACAGATACGCAGTATTTT.